A selection of T cell receptor beta chains follows, all from one sample in a study of blood T cell repertoires in COVID-19. The method was immunoSEQ multiplex PCR; TCRdb's version includes in-frame clones alone and lacks a portion of them. Counted here are about 94,000 clones, about 87% occurring once; the ten biggest clones make up roughly 6.8%. Sample: peripheral blood. These receptors were taken from a human donor with acute or convalescent COVID-19. The donor label of this sample is uncertain. Both conserved end residues are part of each CDR3. Each record gives: clone size, D gene, J gene, V gene, CDR3 length, CDR3 DNA, CDR3 protein. The D gene is left open where the match is weak. Where a row states a size, it is once, few, many or the class of an expanded clone; other rows omit it.

size: -; D: TRBD1; J: TRBJ2-3; V: TRBV7-9; length: 15; DNA: TGTGCCAGCAGCTTCGGGACAGGGAGCACAGATACGCAGTATTTT; CDR3: CASSFGTGSTDTQYF
size: -; D: -; J: TRBJ2-2; V: TRBV2; length: 14; DNA: TGTGCCAGCATTCGGGGTACGAACACCGGGGAGCTGTTTTTT; CDR3: CASIRGTNTGELFF
size: -; D: TRBD1; J: TRBJ2-7; V: TRBV5-1; length: 13; DNA: TGCGCCAGCAGTGGGGCAGGGGGCCGCGAGCAGTACTTC; CDR3: CASSGAGGREQYF
size: -; D: TRBD2; J: TRBJ2-3; V: TRBV28; length: 15; DNA: TGTGCCAGCAGTTTTGCACTAGCGGGTTCGGATACGCAGTATTTT; CDR3: CASSFALAGSDTQYF
size: -; D: TRBD2; J: TRBJ2-1; V: TRBV7-2; length: 15; DNA: TGTGCCAGCAGCTTAGCGGGCGGGGGGGCGAATGAGCAGTTCTTC; CDR3: CASSLAGGGANEQFF
size: -; D: -; J: TRBJ1-2; V: TRBV5-4; length: 14; DNA: TGTGCCAGCAGCCCCCTGGCAGCTAACTATGGCTACACCTTC; CDR3: CASSPLAANYGYTF
size: -; D: TRBD1; J: TRBJ1-1; V: TRBV6-1; length: 18; DNA: TGTGCCAGCAGTGATTCAAGTTACCGGGACAGGGGGCGGACTGAAGCTTTCTTT; CDR3: CASSDSSYRDRGRTEAFF
size: -; D: -; J: TRBJ1-1; V: TRBV28; length: 12; DNA: TGTGCCAGCAGGTGGGCGACGGGGGAAGCTTTCTTT; CDR3: CASRWATGEAFF
size: -; D: TRBD1; J: TRBJ1-6; V: TRBV7-9; length: 17; DNA: TGTGCCAGCAGCTTAGCCTTGACAGGGGGCTATAATTCACCCCTCCACTTT; CDR3: CASSLALTGGYNSPLHF
size: -; D: -; J: TRBJ1-1; V: TRBV2; length: 15; DNA: TGTGCCAGTTCAAACAGGGTCCTTTCGAACACTGAAGCTTTCTTT; CDR3: CASSNRVLSNTEAFF
size: -; D: -; J: TRBJ2-7; V: TRBV12-5; length: 14; DNA: TGTGCTAGTTCACTGGAGGGTCCCTCCTACGAGCAGTACTTC; CDR3: CASSLEGPSYEQYF
size: -; D: TRBD1; J: TRBJ2-7; V: TRBV29-1; length: 12; DNA: TGCAGCGCCGGGACAGGGAGCTACGAGCAGTACTTC; CDR3: CSAGTGSYEQYF
size: -; D: -; J: TRBJ2-1; V: TRBV4-1; length: 13; DNA: TGCGCCAGCAGCCACGACGAGGGACTTTTGCAGTTCTTC; CDR3: CASSHDEGLLQFF
size: -; D: -; J: TRBJ1-1; V: TRBV7-3; length: 14; DNA: TGTGCCAGCAGCTTACTGGGGGCGAGCACTGAAGCTTTCTTT; CDR3: CASSLLGASTEAFF
size: -; D: -; J: TRBJ2-7; V: TRBV28; length: 14; DNA: TGTGCCAGCAGTCCCCTTGACGGGTTCTACGAGCAGTACTTC; CDR3: CASSPLDGFYEQYF
size: -; D: -; J: TRBJ2-1; V: TRBV28; length: 15; DNA: TGTGCCAGCAGCATATGGGCCGGCGCTTACAATGAGCAGTTCTTC; CDR3: CASSIWAGAYNEQFF
size: -; D: -; J: TRBJ2-1; V: TRBV4-3; length: 17; DNA: TGCGCCAGCAGCCAGGTACAGGGCGTCGGCACCTACAATGAGCAGTTCTTC; CDR3: CASSQVQGVGTYNEQFF
size: -; D: TRBD1; J: TRBJ1-4; V: TRBV5-4; length: 14; DNA: TGTGCCAGCAGCTCAGACAGGGTAAATGAAAAACTGTTTTTT; CDR3: CASSSDRVNEKLFF
size: -; D: -; J: TRBJ2-6; V: TRBV7-9; length: 18; DNA: TGTGCCAGCAGCTTACTGCAGGGGCGGATCTCTGGGGCCAACGTCCTGACTTTC; CDR3: CASSLLQGRISGANVLTF
size: -; D: TRBD1; J: TRBJ2-7; V: TRBV7-8; length: 17; DNA: TGTGCCAGCAGCGCGGTGGGACGGACAGGCTCTCCCTACGAGCAGTACTTC; CDR3: CASSAVGRTGSPYEQYF
size: -; D: -; J: TRBJ1-4; V: TRBV18; length: 17; DNA: TGTGCCAGCTCACCACGACGAGATACAGCAACTAATGAAAAACTGTTTTTT; CDR3: CASSPRRDTATNEKLFF
size: -; D: -; J: TRBJ2-2; V: TRBV5-1; length: 16; DNA: TGCGCCAGCAGGTCACCGGGACTGGCGAACACCGGGGAGCTGTTTTTT; CDR3: CASRSPGLANTGELFF
size: -; D: -; J: TRBJ1-3; V: TRBV7-3; length: 13; DNA: TGTGCCAGCGGACCAGGGTTTGGAAACACCATATATTTT; CDR3: CASGPGFGNTIYF
size: -; D: -; J: TRBJ2-5; V: TRBV10-3; length: 16; DNA: TGTGCCATCAGGGGTGGAGCGGAAAACTTCCAAGAGACCCAGTACTTC; CDR3: CAIRGGAENFQETQYF
size: -; D: -; J: TRBJ2-7; V: TRBV18; length: 16; DNA: TGTGCCAGCTCACCGCCCCTGGGGGGGGCCTTCCACGAGCAGTACTTC; CDR3: CASSPPLGGAFHEQYF
size: -; D: -; J: TRBJ2-7; V: TRBV6-2/TRBV6-3; length: 13; DNA: TGTGCCAGCATTTACGCGCCAGGCTACGAGCAGTACTTC; CDR3: CASIYAPGYEQYF
size: -; D: -; J: TRBJ2-5; V: TRBV6-5; length: 13; DNA: TGTGCCAGCAGTTACGGGCTACAAGAGACCCAGTACTTC; CDR3: CASSYGLQETQYF
size: -; D: -; J: TRBJ1-2; V: TRBV29-1; length: 14; DNA: TGCAGCGTTGTCGGACACGGCGGATTGTATGGCTACACCTTC; CDR3: CSVVGHGGLYGYTF
size: -; D: TRBD1; J: TRBJ1-3; V: TRBV19; length: 17; DNA: TGTGCCAGTAGTATGGTGGGACAGGGCCTCTCTGGAAACACCATATATTTT; CDR3: CASSMVGQGLSGNTIYF
size: -; D: -; J: TRBJ2-1; V: TRBV10-2; length: 13; DNA: TGCGCCAGCAAAAAGGGGACCTACAATGAGCAGTTCTTC; CDR3: CASKKGTYNEQFF
size: -; D: TRBD1; J: TRBJ1-4; V: TRBV18; length: 15; DNA: TGTGCCAGCTCCCCTAGACAGGGGAATAATGAAAAACTGTTTTTT; CDR3: CASSPRQGNNEKLFF
size: -; D: TRBD1; J: TRBJ2-2; V: TRBV10-3; length: 16; DNA: TGTGCCATCAGTGCCGGGACAGGGGGTAGTGTCGGGGAGCTGTTTTTT; CDR3: CAISAGTGGSVGELFF
size: -; D: TRBD1; J: TRBJ1-2; V: TRBV5-1; length: 15; DNA: TGCGCCAGCAGCTCCGCCCCCGGGACAGCATATGGCTACACCTTC; CDR3: CASSSAPGTAYGYTF
size: -; D: -; J: TRBJ1-2; V: TRBV19; length: 14; DNA: TGTGCCAGTAGTATGGGGCAAAGCAGCTATGGCTACACCTTC; CDR3: CASSMGQSSYGYTF
size: -; D: TRBD1; J: TRBJ1-2; V: TRBV3-1/TRBV3-2; length: 12; DNA: TGTGCCAGCAGTCCTAGACAGGGGAGGCACACCTTC; CDR3: CASSPRQGRHTF
size: -; D: TRBD1; J: TRBJ2-3; V: TRBV10-3; length: 18; DNA: TGTGCCATCAGTGAGTCCCTTATGGATGGGACAGGGAAAGATACGCAGTATTTT; CDR3: CAISESLMDGTGKDTQYF
size: -; D: -; J: TRBJ1-1; V: TRBV19; length: 17; DNA: TGTGCCAGTAGTATAAGGTCGGGGGGCTGGACCCTACGTGAAGCTTTCTTT; CDR3: CASSIRSGGWTLREAFF
size: -; D: TRBD1; J: TRBJ1-2; V: TRBV10-1; length: 15; DNA: TGCGCCAGCAGTGAGAACAGGGGGTTTTTCGGTGGCTACACCTTC; CDR3: CASSENRGFFGGYTF
size: -; D: TRBD1; J: TRBJ1-1; V: TRBV10-3; length: 13; DNA: TGTGCCACTAAATACAGGGGTGGTCCTGAAGCTTTCTTT; CDR3: CATKYRGGPEAFF
size: -; D: -; J: TRBJ2-3; V: TRBV9; length: 15; DNA: TGTGCCAGCAGCGCCGTCGGGGGGCAGGCAGATACGCAGTATTTT; CDR3: CASSAVGGQADTQYF
size: once; D: TRBD2; J: TRBJ2-3; V: TRBV7-2; length: 14; DNA: TGTGCCAGCAGCATAACTCCTAGCGGGGGGGCGGGGTATTTT; CDR3: CASSITPSGGAGYF
size: -; D: TRBD1; J: TRBJ1-3; V: TRBV19; length: 18; DNA: TGTGCCAGTAGTATAACCGGGACAGGGGGGACGTCTGGAAACACCATATATTTT; CDR3: CASSITGTGGTSGNTIYF
size: -; D: TRBD2; J: TRBJ2-5; V: TRBV5-1; length: 15; DNA: TGCGCCAGCAGCACGGGACTAGCGGGGCAAGAGACCCAGTACTTC; CDR3: CASSTGLAGQETQYF
size: -; D: -; J: TRBJ2-2; V: TRBV5-1; length: 14; DNA: TGCGCCAGCCGGGGGCCGGGAGGCACCGGGGAGCTGTTTTTT; CDR3: CASRGPGGTGELFF
size: -; D: TRBD1; J: TRBJ1-2; V: TRBV10-3; length: 14; DNA: TGTGCCATCAGTGGACAGGGGATGGGCTATGGCTACACCTTC; CDR3: CAISGQGMGYGYTF
size: -; D: TRBD2; J: TRBJ2-7; V: TRBV29-1; length: 14; DNA: TGCAGCGTTGGACTAGCGGGGGGTTCCTACGAGCAGTACTTC; CDR3: CSVGLAGGSYEQYF
size: once; D: -; J: TRBJ2-2; V: TRBV7-3; length: 13; DNA: TGTGCCAGCAGCTTAACGGCCGCCGGGGAGCTGTTTTTT; CDR3: CASSLTAAGELFF
size: -; D: -; J: TRBJ2-5; V: TRBV5-1; length: 16; DNA: TGCGCCAGCAGCTTGGGAACTGGGGGGGCCGAAGAGACCCAGTACTTC; CDR3: CASSLGTGGAEETQYF
size: once; D: TRBD2; J: TRBJ2-7; V: TRBV11-2; length: 16; DNA: TGTGCCAGCAGCCTGTGGACTAGCGGGGGAATTTACGAGCAGTACTTC; CDR3: CASSLWTSGGIYEQYF